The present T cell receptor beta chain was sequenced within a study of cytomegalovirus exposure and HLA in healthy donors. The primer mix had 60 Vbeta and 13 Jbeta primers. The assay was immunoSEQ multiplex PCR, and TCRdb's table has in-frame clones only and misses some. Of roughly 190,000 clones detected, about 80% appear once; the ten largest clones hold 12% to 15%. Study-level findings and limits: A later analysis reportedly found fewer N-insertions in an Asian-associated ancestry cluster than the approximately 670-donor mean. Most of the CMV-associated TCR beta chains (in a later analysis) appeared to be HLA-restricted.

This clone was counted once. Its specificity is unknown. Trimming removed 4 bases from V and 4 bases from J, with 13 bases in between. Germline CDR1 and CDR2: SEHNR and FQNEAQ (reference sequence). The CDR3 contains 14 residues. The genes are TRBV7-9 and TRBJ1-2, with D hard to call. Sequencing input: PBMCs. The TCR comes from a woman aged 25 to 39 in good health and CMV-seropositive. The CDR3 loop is CASSSGGQPYGYTF. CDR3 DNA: TGTGCCAGCAGCTCCGGTGGGCAACCCTATGGCTACACCTTC.